Listed here is a single T cell receptor (beta chain). It lacks a known antigen. No much larger clone exists at a distance of one base, and base qualities are not known. This entry is derived from a study of technical replicates of blood from a few donors (TCRdb year 2017). The method behind the library was the immunoSEQ multiplex PCR assay. TCRdb carries this immuneACCESS record with in-frame sequences only. Its versions omit some clonotypes, under half of them owing to an unresolved V gene in the studies checked, with the rest unexplained. Within this sample are tens of thousands of clones, with 95% to 98% of them counted one time only. The leading ten clones occupy roughly 0.16% of the sample. The sequencing input was T cells isolated from PBMCs. This clonotype was sampled from a human donor in good health.

The CDR3 protein: CASSLALGEQYF. The nucleotide sequence is given as TGTGCCAGCAGCTTAGCACTTGGCGAGCAGTACTTC. The receptor chain draws on TRBV7-9 and TRBJ2-7, with no confident D gene call. From its cysteine to its phenylalanine, the CDR3 spans 12 amino acids. Solely the CDR3 DNA is kept, with 36 bases framed from the first base. A distance of 6 bases separates the germline ends of V and J, which lose 0 bases and 6 bases respectively. Taken from the germline V gene (reference sequence), the CDR1 and CDR2 loops are SEHNR and FQNEAQ.